The 25 T cell receptor beta chains presented below share a single source sample, sequenced in a study of identical twins. TCRdb ran MiXCR on the 5' RACE reads and lists one entry per CDR3 protein. Seen here are around 670,000 distinct CDR3 sequences, roughly 6.2% observed once, and the top ten hold roughly 2%. Sequencing used naive T cells sorted from blood. The receptors here all came from a man between 18 and 35 years old in good health.

This clonotype has ten or more counts. The rearrangement uses TRBV10-3 and TRBJ2-1; D may be TRBD1 or TRBD2 (7 bases each). V was pared by 10 bases and J by 4 bases, with 14 bases between. The length of the CDR3 is 13 residues. CDR1 and CDR2 (germline): ENHRY, SYGVKD. The CDR3: CATSGGEYNEQFF. Here the CDR3 DNA reads TGTGCCACATCAGGGGGGGAGTACAATGAGCAGTTCTTC.

Comment on this clonotype: A far larger clone is just one base off, so this is likely a read error. In this CDR3 the conserved last residue, phenylalanine or tryptophan, is missing, so a read error is likely. V usage is TRBV12-3 or TRBV12-4 and J usage is TRBJ2-3; D is ambiguous. The V gene lost 6 bases and the J gene lost 5 bases, with 6 bases spanning the gap. This CDR3 contains 11 residues. For the CDR3, the DNA is TGTGCCAGCAGCCTTATAGATACGCAGTATTGT. Encoded protein: CASSLIDTQYC.

This clonotype appeared a few times. This chain uses TRBV14 with TRBJ2-5; TRBD1 agrees at 8 bases. The ends lost 4 bases at V and 2 bases at J; junction bases unmatched: 9. Germline assignment: CDR1 SGHDN and CDR2 FVKESK. This CDR3 is built from 16 residues. The CDR3 region has the DNA TGTGCCAGCAGCCGAAGGACAGGGCAAGAACAAGAGACCCAGTACTTC. Protein: CASSRRTGQEQETQYF.

The gene calls are TRBV25-1 and TRBJ2-6; 7 nucleotides align to TRBD1. The CDR3 runs to 17 residues. Germline V gene lookup returns CDR1 MGHDK and CDR2 SYGVNS. With 2 bases clipped from V and 2 bases from J, the junction kept 6 bases outside the gene matches. The DNA for the CDR3 is TGTGCCAGCAGTGAAACCGGGACAGTCCCTGGGGCCAACGTCCTGACTTTC. Protein product: CASSETGTVPGANVLTF.

This clonotype was detected a few times. V gene TRBV7-9 combines with J gene TRBJ2-5, with D possibly TRBD2 on 6 matching bases. The CDR3 is made up of 12 amino acids. In germline, CDR1 is SEHNR, CDR2 FQNEAQ (reference sequence). Between the trimmed V and J ends, which lost 8 bases and 0 bases, there was a span of 7 bases. In DNA form, the CDR3 reads TGTGCCAGCCGGGACTACCAAGAGACCCAGTACTTC. It specifies CASRDYQETQYF.

J is TRBJ2-1 and V is TRBV27, with 12 bases lining up with TRBD2. V shed 5 bases, J shed 3 bases, and the junction held 5 bases outside the gene matches. The CDR3 contains 16 residues. Per the germline V gene, CDR1 is MNHEY and CDR2 is SMNVEV (reference sequence). CDR3 DNA: TGTGCCAGCAGTCCCGGACTAGCGGGGCTCTACAATGAGCAGTTCTTC. It is translated as CASSPGLAGLYNEQFF.

Many counts were recorded for this clonotype. This chain joins TRBV7-2 and TRBJ2-1; 12 bases match TRBD2. CDR3 size: 16 residues. Germline values: CDR1 SGHTA, CDR2 FQGNSA. Trimming at V came to 3 bases and at J to 6 bases, leaving 6 bases not matched to a gene. The CDR3 nucleotides are TGTGCCAGCAGCTTTTTTGAGACTAGCGGGAGCAATGAGCAGTTCTTC. Translated: CASSFFETSGSNEQFF. The variable domain in full, with the rest retrieved from reference TRBV7-2 and TRBJ2-1, is GAGVSQSPSNKVTEKGKDVELRCDPISGHTALYWYRQSLGQGLEFLIYFQGNSAPDKSGLPSDRFSAERTGGSVSTLTIQRTQQEDSAVYLCASSFFETSGSNEQFFGPGTRLTVL.

Points on this clonotype: Since no conserved phenylalanine or tryptophan closes the CDR3, a read error is the likely cause. V and J are TRBV19 and TRBJ2-1, with 7 positions matching TRBD2. CDR1 and CDR2 from the germline V gene are LNHDA and SQIVND (reference sequence). The CDR3 spans 15 residues. The V and J ends lost 1 base and 4 bases, in that order; junction bases with no gene match: 4. The CDR3 sequence: CASSIGGRVYNEQFS. CDR3 bases: TGTGCCAGTAGTATAGGTGGGAGGGTGTACAATGAGCAGTTCTCC.

This clonotype was observed a handful of times. The chain couples TRBV11-1 to TRBJ2-1; D remains unclear. CDR3 size: 18 residues. Germline loops: CDR1 SGHAT, CDR2 FQDESV (reference sequence). Trimming cost V 0 bases and J 0 bases, with 15 bases left between them. Here the CDR3 reads CASSLAPSGPYSYNEQFF. The CDR3 coding sequence is TGTGCCAGCAGCTTAGCCCCCTCCGGGCCGTACTCCTACAATGAGCAGTTCTTC.

This clonotype was seen just once. As DNA, the CDR3 is TGTGCCAGTAACCGAGGGAGGGCCCAGTTCTTC. This codes for CASNRGRAQFF. This chain joins TRBV19 and TRBJ2-1, with TRBD2 identical over 7 bases. The CDR3 loop spans 11 amino acids. V shed 7 bases, J shed 13 bases, and the junction held 7 bases outside the gene matches. Germline CDR1 reads LNHDA; CDR2 reads SQIVND (reference sequence).

This clonotype was recorded a few times. The chain uses TRBV28 and TRBJ1-6; perhaps TRBD1 as D (6 bases). Trimming cost V 7 bases and J 4 bases, with 11 bases left between them. The CDR3 length is 14 residues. The germline V gene has CDR1 MDHEN and CDR2 SYDVKM. The CDR3 DNA reads TGTGCCAGCATAGGACAGATATATAATTCACCCCTCCACTTT. It yields the protein CASIGQIYNSPLHF.

This clonotype turned up a few times. V usage is TRBV10-3 and J usage is TRBJ1-1; the D gene is possibly TRBD1 (5 bases). Germline V lookup: CDR1 ENHRY, CDR2 SYGVKD. CDR3 length: 13 residues. The V and J ends lost 6 bases and 1 base respectively, with 9 bases between them. The CDR3 loop is CAIREGKNTEAFF. The CDR3, as DNA: TGTGCCATCAGGGAGGGGAAGAACACTGAAGCTTTCTTT.

The rearrangement uses TRBV2 and TRBJ2-7; 9 positions agree with TRBD1. The trim removed 6 bases at V and 7 bases at J, leaving 10 bases unmatched. Germline V lookup: CDR1 SNHLY, CDR2 FYNNEI. The CDR3 loop spans 14 amino acids. The CDR3 reads CASRKGQGGGEQYF. CDR3 coding DNA: TGTGCCAGCAGAAAGGGACAGGGCGGCGGAGAGCAGTACTTC.

This clonotype occurred many times. This chain connects TRBV20-1 to TRBJ2-1; 9 nucleotides line up with TRBD2. With 1 base clipped from V and 5 bases from J, the junction kept 9 bases outside the gene matches. Germline V lookup: CDR1 DFQATT, CDR2 SNEGSKA (reference sequence). The CDR3 length is 16 residues. The CDR3 region is CSARVPVAGGDNEQFF. CDR3 nucleotides: TGCAGTGCTAGAGTCCCCGTGGCGGGAGGGGACAATGAGCAGTTCTTC.

This clonotype has more than one count but fewer than ten. The chain combines TRBV15 with TRBJ2-3, with D unresolved. The V and J ends lost 3 bases and 4 bases respectively, with 8 bases between them. Germline loops: CDR1 LNHNV, CDR2 YYDKDF (reference sequence). The CDR3 has 13 amino acids. The CDR3 here is CATSSGPADTQYF. In DNA form, the CDR3 reads TGTGCCACCAGCAGCGGACCCGCAGATACGCAGTATTTT.

This rearrangement joins TRBV3-1 to TRBJ2-1; D is uncertain. Trimming left V 0 bases short and J 15 bases short, with 15 bases between. Germline-derived CDR1 and CDR2 are LGHDT and YNNKEL (reference sequence). The CDR3 consists of 13 residues. CDR3 amino acids: CASSQDLGRSWFF. The CDR3 DNA is TGTGCCAGCAGCCAAGATTTGGGCAGGTCGTGGTTCTTC.

The chain couples TRBV11-2 to TRBJ2-5; TRBD2 agrees at 9 bases. The J segment lost 5 bases and the V segment lost 2 bases, leaving 15 bases of the junction unmatched. The CDR3 sequence is 18 residues long. Germline V CDR1 and CDR2: SGHAT, FQNNGV. The CDR3 region has the DNA TGTGCCAGCAGCTTATTTGGCGGGCTAGCGGGATTGGGGGAGACCCAGTACTTC. This codes for CASSLFGGLAGLGETQYF.

This clonotype was seen only a few times. The gene calls are TRBV5-1 and TRBJ2-1; 12 bases map to TRBD2. This CDR3 has 20 amino acids. Germline-derived CDR1 and CDR2 are SGHRS and YFSETQ. V lost 0 bases, J lost 7 bases, and 17 bases stayed unmatched. CDR3 coding DNA: TGCGCCAGCAGCTTGGTTTTTCGGGCTAGCGGGAGGGCCCCGGGAAATGAGCAGTTCTTC. This encodes CASSLVFRASGRAPGNEQFF.

V gene TRBV15 combines with J gene TRBJ1-1; the D gene is possibly TRBD1 (5 bases). Germline V gene sequence: CDR1 LNHNV, CDR2 YYDKDF (reference sequence). V was trimmed by 0 bases and J by 2 bases, leaving 10 bases between them. The CDR3 loop spans 15 amino acids. CDR3 region: CATSRDRGYNTEAFF. CDR3 sequence (DNA): TGTGCCACCAGCAGAGATAGGGGATACAACACTGAAGCTTTCTTT.

This clonotype showed up just a few times. The chain employs TRBV6-5 and TRBJ2-1; 14 positions agree with TRBD2. The CDR3 extends over 16 amino acids. Germline values: CDR1 MNHEY, CDR2 SVGAGI. Trimming removed 0 bases from V and 8 bases from J; junction bases left unmatched: 3. The DNA of the CDR3 is TGTGCCAGCAGTTACTCCGGGACTAGCGGGAGCGATGAGCAGTTCTTC. Translating gives CASSYSGTSGSDEQFF.

The CDR3, as DNA: TGTGCCAGCAGCTTAGCCCAGCGGGGAAACAATGAGCAGTTCTTC. Encoded protein: CASSLAQRGNNEQFF. This sequence joins TRBV7-2 and TRBJ2-1; TRBD2 agrees at 7 bases. With 0 bases clipped from V and 5 bases from J, the junction kept 4 bases outside the gene matches. Germline V gene lookup returns CDR1 SGHTA and CDR2 FQGNSA. The CDR3 runs 15 residues.

V and J are TRBV19 and TRBJ2-1, with 7 positions matching TRBD2. The CDR3 consists of 18 residues. The V segment lost 6 bases and the J segment 0 bases; nucleotides outside the gene matches: 14. Germline V gene lookup returns CDR1 LNHDA and CDR2 SQIVND (reference sequence). The DNA of the CDR3 is TGTGCCAGTAGGGGAACTCCGGGAGGCCAGAGCTCCTACAATGAGCAGTTCTTC. The encoded protein is CASRGTPGGQSSYNEQFF.

This clonotype was seen repeatedly, ten times or more. The genes are TRBV6-1 and TRBJ2-1; 9 nucleotides align to TRBD2. From germline, CDR1 is MNHNS and CDR2 SASEGT. Losses at the gene ends were 0 bases for V and 5 bases for J; bases not matched to a gene: 11. This CDR3 contains 18 residues. The CDR3 loop reads CASSEAPLSGSEDNEQFF. CDR3 DNA: TGTGCCAGCAGTGAAGCCCCGCTTAGCGGGAGTGAGGACAATGAGCAGTTCTTC.

The table lists this clonotype with many counts. The chain is built from TRBV5-4 and TRBJ2-7; TRBD1 agrees at 10 bases. This CDR3 spans 13 amino acids. Germline trimming cut 3 bases from V and 7 bases from J; bases unmatched to any gene: 4. Germline assignment: CDR1 SGHNT and CDR2 YYREEE (reference sequence). CDR3 loop: CASSWTGGGEQYF. The DNA of the CDR3 is TGTGCCAGCAGCTGGACAGGGGGAGGGGAGCAGTACTTC.

Comments on this clonotype: The CDR3 end shows no conserved phenylalanine or tryptophan, and so a read error is likely. The V call is TRBV29-1, the J call TRBJ1-1; D remains unclear. Between the trimmed V and J ends, which lost 0 bases and 0 bases, there was a span of 8 bases. The germline V gene has CDR1 SQVTM and CDR2 ANQGSEA. CDR3 length: 14 residues. In DNA, the CDR3 is TGCAGCGTTGAAGATCACGCTATGAACACTGAAGCTTTCATT. It is translated as CSVEDHAMNTEAFI.